This TCR beta chain was captured in a study of OX40 agonist ivuxolimab in advanced cancers. Findings and caveats of the study: In the expanded peripheral T cells, antigen specificity was never determined.

TCRdb keeps only in-frame clones here, not all; method: immunoSEQ multiplex PCR. This sample has 73,000 or so clones, with 92% found just once. Points on this clone: Its antigen is as yet unknown.

The source was CD4+ or CD8+ T cells sorted from blood, collected in a trial of the OX40 agonist ivuxolimab. The origin of this receptor is an adult with an advanced solid tumor such as melanoma, head and neck, liver or kidney cancer.

This chain's CDR3 is CASNSDSYSNQPQHF. For the CDR3, the DNA is TGTGCCAGCAACTCTGACAGTTATAGCAATCAGCCCCAGCATTTT. The J gene is TRBJ1-5, the V gene TRBV2, with a possible D match to TRBD1 (5 bases). The germline gives CDR1 SNHLY, CDR2 FYNNEI. CDR3 length: 15 amino acids. The ends were cut back, 7 bases at V and 0 bases at J, with 13 bases in the middle.